This paragraph reports one TCR beta chain. Its specificity is unknown. Here immunoSEQ multiplex PCR was the method, and the copy in TCRdb shows in-frame clones only, minus some. The sample records around 120,000 clones, around 89% being singletons. This specimen belongs to a study of T cell responses to AZD1222 COVID-19 vaccine. General study findings and limits: Baseline testing showed seropositivity in only a handful of AZD1222 recipients. Donors were mostly white British, more females; clonal diversity possibly underestimated.

Germline-derived CDR1 and CDR2 are MNHEY and SMNVEV (reference sequence). V dropped 5 bases and J dropped 8; count of bases not matched to a gene: 6. The CDR3 is 15 residues long. V usage is TRBV27 and J usage is TRBJ2-1, with 13 positions matching TRBD2. The sample was peripheral blood, taken 28 days after the second AZD1222 dose. This receptor was identified in an adult who received the AZD1222 COVID-19 vaccine. The CDR3 here is CASSPGTSGTDEQFF. CDR3 bases: TGTGCCAGCAGTCCCGGGACTAGCGGGACGGATGAGCAGTTCTTC.